These 13 T cell receptor beta chains were all obtained from the same sample, sequenced in a study of T cells in Graves' hyperthyroidism and ophthalmopathy. TCR beta CDR3 regions were amplified from RNA transcripts. The primer set for the first-round RT-PCR of the TCR CDR3 was HTBI. One entry per CDR3 protein results from TCRdb running MiXCR on the multiplex PCR reads. The sample consists of hundreds of thousands of distinct CDR3 sequences, around 17% of them appearing once. Material for sequencing was blood. The receptor source for this set is a woman aged 18-29 years with Graves' hyperthyroidism.

This clonotype was detected ten times or more. The chain combines TRBV20-1 with TRBJ1-1; D not resolved. Germline values: CDR1 DFQATT, CDR2 SNEGSKA (reference sequence). V was pared by 6 bases and J by 1 base, with 9 bases between. The CDR3 consists of 12 residues. Here the CDR3 reads CSASGGNTEAFF. CDR3 DNA sequence: TGCAGTGCCTCCGGCGGGAACACTGAAGCTTTCTTT.

This clonotype appeared a few times. The J gene is TRBJ2-7, the V gene TRBV11-2; no firm D call. The CDR3 runs 13 residues. Trimming took 5 bases from V and 5 from J, leaving 13 bases between them. CDR1 SGHAT and CDR2 FQNNGV come from the germline V gene. In nucleotides, the CDR3 is TGTGCCAGCAGCCCCCCCTCGATTGACGAGCAGTACTTC. Translated, it gives CASSPPSIDEQYF. The complete variable domain, with remaining parts taken from reference TRBV11-2 and TRBJ2-7, reads EAGVAQSPRYKIIEKRQSVAFWCNPISGHATLYWYQQILGQGPKLLIQFQNNGVVDDSQLPKDRFSAERLKGVDSTLKIQPAKLEDSAVYLCASSPPSIDEQYFGPGTRLTVT.

The sample holds a few counts of this clonotype. The V gene is TRBV7-2, the J gene TRBJ2-7, with D possibly being TRBD1 (6 bases). V lost 5 bases and J lost 3, with 11 bases in between. The CDR3 totals 13 residues. CDR1 is SGHTA, CDR2 FQGNSA, per germline. The chain's CDR3 is CASSSRDNYEQYF. Written as DNA, the CDR3 is TGTGCCAGCAGCAGCCGGGACAACTACGAGCAGTACTTC.

Worth noting for this clonotype: Since a much larger clone is just one base distant, this may be a read error. The chain couples TRBV2 to TRBJ2-3; 7 bases line up with TRBD2. This CDR3 is 15 amino acids long. Germline V gene lookup returns CDR1 SNHLY and CDR2 FYNNEI. The V gene end was trimmed by 4 bases and the J gene end by 2 bases; junction bases not matched to a gene: 6. The CDR3 DNA reads as TGTGCCAGCAGTGCGAACGGGAGGACCACAGATACGCAGTATTTT. This translates into CASSANGRTTDTQYF. Full variable domain (rest looked up from reference TRBV2 and TRBJ2-3): EPEVTQTPSHQVTQMGQEVILRCVPISNHLYFYWYRQILGQKVEFLVSFYNNEISEKSEIFDDQFSVERPDGSNFTLKIRSTKLEDSAMYFCASSANGRTTDTQYFGPGTRLTVL.

The chain is built from TRBV3-1 and TRBJ2-3; TRBD2 agrees at 11 bases. This CDR3 is built from 18 residues. The germline CDR1 and CDR2 sequences are LGHDT and YNNKEL (reference sequence). V shed 1 base and J 0 bases; nucleotides not matched to a gene: 6. CDR3 sequence reads: CASSQVGTSGGSTDTQYF. The CDR3 bases are TGTGCCAGCAGCCAAGTGGGGACTAGCGGAGGTAGCACAGATACGCAGTATTTT.

This clonotype was counted between two and nine times. The chain couples TRBV20-1 to TRBJ1-1; unclear D gene. The V gene lost 0 bases and the J gene lost 0 bases, with 8 bases spanning the gap. The CDR3 totals 14 residues. Germline V gene data show CDR1 as DFQATT and CDR2 as SNEGSKA (reference sequence). DNA of the CDR3: TGCAGTGCTAGAGAATCCGCGGTGAACACTGAAGCTTTCTTT. It specifies CSARESAVNTEAFF.

This clonotype appeared many times. J is TRBJ2-1 and V is TRBV12-3 or TRBV12-4, with 10 bases lining up with TRBD1. The CDR3 totals 16 residues. V lost 3 bases, J lost 3 bases, and 5 bases stayed unmatched. In nucleotides, the CDR3 is TGTGCCAGCAGTTTGCGGACAGGGGGAGGCTACAATGAGCAGTTCTTC. Its translation: CASSLRTGGGYNEQFF.

The table lists this clonotype with a few counts. The gene calls are TRBV12-3 or TRBV12-4 and TRBJ2-2; 9 positions match TRBD1. Germline trimming cut 2 bases from V and 4 bases from J; bases unmatched to any gene: 5. This CDR3 contains 16 residues. This CDR3 reads CASSLQGQGSTGELFF. CDR3 coding DNA: TGTGCCAGCAGTTTACAGGGACAGGGCAGCACCGGGGAGCTGTTTTTT.

The chain carries TRBV28 and TRBJ2-4; 8 nucleotides line up with TRBD1. This CDR3 is built from 18 residues. J lost 1 base, V lost 5 bases, and 13 bases had no gene match. Germline assignment: CDR1 MDHEN and CDR2 SYDVKM. CDR3 nucleotide sequence: TGTGCCAGCAGTCCCCATCTCCAGGGGGCTGGGGCCAAAAACATTCAGTACTTC. This translates into CASSPHLQGAGAKNIQYF.

In regard to this clonotype: A much larger clone differs from this one at a single base, so this may be a read error. This chain links TRBV3-1 with TRBJ2-7, with D uncertain. The CDR3 has 14 residues. Germline assignment: CDR1 LGHDT and CDR2 YNNKEL (reference sequence). With 1 base removed from V and 3 bases from J, the gap between germline ends came to 10 bases. The chain's CDR3 is CASSQGTRYYEQYF. The CDR3 nucleotides are TGTGCCAGCAGCCAAGGCACCAGATACTACGAGCAGTACTTC.

This clonotype was detected ten times or more. The chain links TRBV5-6 to TRBJ2-1; 10 nucleotides line up with TRBD2. Germline values: CDR1 SGHDT, CDR2 YYEEEE. The junction had 13 bases not matched to a gene; V was cut back by 7 bases and J by 0 bases. This CDR3 spans 18 amino acids. Here the CDR3 reads CASCLGLAGANSYNEQFF. The CDR3 nucleotides are TGTGCCAGCTGCCTAGGGCTAGCGGGGGCTAACTCCTACAATGAGCAGTTCTTC. The whole variable domain, filled in from reference TRBV5-6 and TRBJ2-1, reads DAGVTQSPTHLIKTRGQQVTLRCSPKSGHDTVSWYQQALGQGPQFIFQYYEEEERQRGNFPDRFSGHQFPNYSSELNVNALLLGDSALYLCASCLGLAGANSYNEQFFGPGTRLTVL.

This rearrangement joins TRBV14 to TRBJ2-2; D is unclear. Looked up from germline, CDR1 is SGHDN and CDR2 is FVKESK. The CDR3 is 18 residues long. Deletions cut 2 bases from V and 4 bases from J, with 20 bases between. This CDR3 reads CASSQNMFRAGITGELFF. CDR3 coding DNA: TGTGCCAGCAGCCAAAATATGTTCCGGGCCGGTATCACCGGGGAGCTGTTTTTT.

This clonotype was seen more than once but under ten times. The V and J genes are TRBV19 and TRBJ2-5, with D perhaps matching TRBD1 (6 bases). The germline CDR1 and CDR2 sequences are LNHDA and SQIVND (reference sequence). V was pared by 5 bases and J by 2 bases, with 12 bases between. The CDR3 is 14 amino acids. The CDR3 loop reads CASSVGHLQETQYF. The DNA for the CDR3 is TGTGCCAGTAGTGTGGGACACCTTCAAGAGACCCAGTACTTC. The full variable domain, with the rest looked up from reference TRBV19 and TRBJ2-5, is DGGITQSPKYLFRKEGQNVTLSCEQNLNHDAMYWYRQDPGQGLRLIYYSQIVNDFQKGDIAEGYSVSREKKESFPLTVTSAQKNPTAFYLCASSVGHLQETQYFGPGTRLLVL.